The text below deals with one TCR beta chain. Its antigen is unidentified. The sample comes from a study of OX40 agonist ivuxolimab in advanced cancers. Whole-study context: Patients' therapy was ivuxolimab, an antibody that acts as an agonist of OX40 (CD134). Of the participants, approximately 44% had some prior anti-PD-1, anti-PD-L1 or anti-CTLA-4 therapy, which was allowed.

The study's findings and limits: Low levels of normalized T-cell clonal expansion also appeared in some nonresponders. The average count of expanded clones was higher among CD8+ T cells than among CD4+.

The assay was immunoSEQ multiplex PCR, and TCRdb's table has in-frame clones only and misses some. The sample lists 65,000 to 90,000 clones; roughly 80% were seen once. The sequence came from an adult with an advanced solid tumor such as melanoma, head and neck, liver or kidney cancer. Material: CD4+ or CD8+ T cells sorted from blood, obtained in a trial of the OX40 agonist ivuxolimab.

The CDR3 sequence: CAISAVGGPVTEAFF. For the CDR3, the DNA is TGTGCCATCAGTGCAGTGGGGGGCCCCGTCACTGAAGCTTTCTTT. J is TRBJ1-1 and V is TRBV10-3; weak D call: TRBD1 (6 bases). The V gene's germline CDR1 is ENHRY and CDR2 SYGVKD. The CDR3 has 15 residues. V was trimmed by 4 bases and J by 4 bases, leaving 16 bases between them.